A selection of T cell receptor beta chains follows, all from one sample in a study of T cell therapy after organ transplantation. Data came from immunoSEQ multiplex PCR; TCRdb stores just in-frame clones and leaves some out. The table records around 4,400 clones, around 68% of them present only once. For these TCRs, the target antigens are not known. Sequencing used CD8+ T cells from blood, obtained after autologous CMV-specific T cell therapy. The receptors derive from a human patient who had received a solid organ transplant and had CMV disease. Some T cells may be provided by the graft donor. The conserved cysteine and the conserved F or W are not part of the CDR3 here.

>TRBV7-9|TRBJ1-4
ASSSGTGDTNEKLF
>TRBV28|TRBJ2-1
ASSLPPWTSGNEQF
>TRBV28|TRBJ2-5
ASSRQGNPETQY
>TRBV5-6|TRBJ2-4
ASSFGTGGNIQY
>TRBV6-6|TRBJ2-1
ASSYSAGGSNEQF
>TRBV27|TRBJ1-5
ASRGYGNQPQH
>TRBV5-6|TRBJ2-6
ASSLNSGDGANVLT
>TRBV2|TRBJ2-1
ASSVGAGAYNEQF
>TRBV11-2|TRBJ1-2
ASSLGAVYGHT
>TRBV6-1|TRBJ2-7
ASSEPAAYEQY
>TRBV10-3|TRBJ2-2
AISPGQYTGELF
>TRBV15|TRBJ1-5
ATSRGGTGIQPQH
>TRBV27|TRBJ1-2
ASSLQGANYGYT
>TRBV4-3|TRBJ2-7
ASSPGGGYEQY
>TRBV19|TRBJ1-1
ASRPRGGRTEAF
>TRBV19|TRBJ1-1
ASASTSRELEAF
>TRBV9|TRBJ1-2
ASSPGQNYGYT
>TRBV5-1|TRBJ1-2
ASSLDGTDNYGYT
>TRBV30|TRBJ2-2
AWSLGLAGEKTGELF
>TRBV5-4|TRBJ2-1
ASRQTSGSVNEQF
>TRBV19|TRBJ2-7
ASAPGTSGDYEQY
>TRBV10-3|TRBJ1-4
AISESGTALNEKLF
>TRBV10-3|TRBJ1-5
AISPQGDSNQPQH
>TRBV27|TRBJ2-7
ASSSRTGGIYEQY
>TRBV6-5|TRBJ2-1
ASRARDYYNEQF
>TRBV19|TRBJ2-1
ASSLGGSSYNEQF
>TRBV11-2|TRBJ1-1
ASSFYRGFRTEAF
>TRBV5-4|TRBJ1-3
ASSLVGQGTGNTIY
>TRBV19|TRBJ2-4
ASSIAGLAKNIQY
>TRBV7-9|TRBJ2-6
ASSQDLGTGANVLT
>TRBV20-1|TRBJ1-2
SAARGHGYT
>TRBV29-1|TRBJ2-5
SVPVPGTAQETQY
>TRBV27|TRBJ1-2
ASSLRDNYGYT
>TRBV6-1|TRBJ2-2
ASSDAGGPYANTGELF
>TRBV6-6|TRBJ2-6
ASSYSNTNWLT
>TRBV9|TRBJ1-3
ASSSHHRTEIY
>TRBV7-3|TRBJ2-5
ASSPLGDSGTQY
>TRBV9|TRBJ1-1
ASSVGGDRNTEAF
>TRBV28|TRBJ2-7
ASSLGADPHEQY
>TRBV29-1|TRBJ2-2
SVPDRVNTGELF
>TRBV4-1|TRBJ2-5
ASSQVLLGTDGETQY
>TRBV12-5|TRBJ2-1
ASGLVWAGYNEQF